Below, 28 T cell receptor beta chains from the same sample are listed, as sequenced in a study of CD8+ T cells in alopecia areata. cDNA reverse transcribed from extracted RNA served as the sequencing template. The protocol was immunoSEQ multiplex PCR, while the TCRdb copy is restricted to in-frame clones and leaves out a portion. The sample shows under 200,000 clones, about 60% of them seen only once. This sample's treatment: oral pan-JAK inhibitor, 5-10 mg twice daily. The specimen was CD4+ T cells sorted from blood, collected at week 24, from a patient treated with tofacitinib. The receptors here all came from a human donor with alopecia areata.

The chain links TRBV4-1 to TRBJ2-1; no reliable D call. Germline CDR1 and CDR2: MGHRA and YSYEKL. The CDR3 spans 14 residues. The V end was cut by 2 bases, the J end by 4 bases, with 9 bases between. DNA of the CDR3: TGCGCCAGCAGCCAACCGGCAGTATACAATGAGCAGTTCTTC. This translates into CASSQPAVYNEQFF.

The chain links TRBV14 to TRBJ1-1, with TRBD1 matching 7 bases. Germline values: CDR1 SGHDN, CDR2 FVKESK. V lost 1 base and J lost 4; bases outside the gene matches: 9. The CDR3 spans 16 residues. CDR3 sequence: CASSQGQGWEGTEAFF. CDR3 DNA sequence: TGTGCCAGCAGCCAAGGACAGGGATGGGAGGGCACTGAAGCTTTCTTT.

This chain connects TRBV6-6 to TRBJ1-5, with TRBD1 identical over 9 bases. The CDR3 is 14 amino acids. The germline CDR1 and CDR2 sequences are MNHNY and SVGAGI (reference sequence). The V and J ends lost 10 bases and 0 bases, in that order; junction bases with no gene match: 4. In nucleotides, the CDR3 is TGTGCCACAAGGGGACAGGGTAGCAATCAGCCCCAGCATTTT. Amino acid sequence: CATRGQGSNQPQHF.

The V gene is TRBV29-1, the J gene TRBJ2-7; 7 nucleotides agree with TRBD1. The germline gives CDR1 SQVTM, CDR2 ANQGSEA. Trimming took 4 bases from V and 3 from J; bases not matched to a gene: 6. The CDR3 sequence is 13 residues long. CDR3 amino acids: CSVGLTGIYEQYF. The CDR3 coding sequence is TGCAGCGTTGGGCTGACAGGGATCTACGAGCAGTACTTC.

This sequence joins TRBV6-1 and TRBJ1-2; D uncertain. The CDR3 spans 16 residues. Germline assignment: CDR1 MNHNS and CDR2 SASEGT. Trimming stripped 0 bases from V and 2 bases from J, with 13 bases between. CDR3 DNA: TGTGCCAGCAGTGAAGCGCTTACTTATCGGAACTATGGCTACACCTTC. Translated, it gives CASSEALTYRNYGYTF.

The V call is TRBV7-9, the J call TRBJ2-7, with 11 bases that match TRBD1. CDR1 is SEHNR and CDR2 is FQNEAQ in the germline V gene (reference sequence). There are 14 residues in the CDR3. With V trimmed by 5 bases and J by 3 bases, 3 bases remained unmatched. This chain's CDR3 is CASSTGQGDYEQYF. The CDR3 nucleotides read TGTGCCAGCAGCACGGGACAGGGGGACTACGAGCAGTACTTC.

J is TRBJ2-7 and V is TRBV5-4, with TRBD1 identical over 7 bases. CDR1 is SGHNT, CDR2 YYREEE, per germline (reference sequence). V shed 4 bases, J shed 3 bases, and the junction held 10 bases outside the gene matches. The CDR3 totals 15 residues. This CDR3 reads CASSHAQGLHYEQYF. The CDR3 DNA reads TGTGCCAGCAGCCACGCACAGGGGCTCCACTACGAGCAGTACTTC.

The J gene is TRBJ2-2, the V gene TRBV7-2, with a tentative D call TRBD2 (5 bases). The CDR3 contains 14 residues. Germline V gene lookup returns CDR1 SGHTA and CDR2 FQGNSA. With 7 bases removed from V and 7 bases from J, the gap between germline ends came to 16 bases. CDR3 sequence reads: CASKGVGESGELFF. The DNA for the CDR3 is TGTGCCAGCAAGGGAGTCGGGGAAAGCGGGGAGCTGTTTTTT.

This chain connects TRBV15 to TRBJ2-3, with D perhaps TRBD1 or TRBD2 (6 bases each). V was trimmed by 3 bases and J by 3 bases, leaving 13 bases between them. The CDR3 contains 15 residues. Germline V CDR1 and CDR2: LNHNV, YYDKDF (reference sequence). In DNA, the CDR3 is TGTGCCACCAGCAGTCAAACGGGGGCGACAGATACGCAGTATTTT. It encodes CATSSQTGATDTQYF.

This clone has only a few counts. This chain joins TRBV4-1 and TRBJ2-3; D is possibly TRBD1 or TRBD2 (6 bases each). The ends were cut back, 0 bases at V and 1 base at J, with 14 bases in the middle. The CDR3 is made up of 17 amino acids. CDR1 and CDR2 from the germline V gene are MGHRA and YSYEKL. In DNA form, the CDR3 reads TGCGCCAGCAGCCAAGATCGGCCGGGGGCCGGCACAGATACGCAGTATTTT. It encodes CASSQDRPGAGTDTQYF.

This clone has a handful of counts. The V gene is TRBV6-5, the J gene TRBJ2-5; 8 bases fit TRBD2. V trimming: 6 bases; J trimming: 4 bases; junction bases outside the gene matches: 4. The CDR3 length is 13 residues. Germline CDR1 MNHEY, CDR2 SVGAGI. The CDR3 DNA reads as TGTGCCAGCAGAAGAGCGGGGGTAGAGACCCAGTACTTC. Its protein product is CASRRAGVETQYF.

This sequence joins TRBV27 and TRBJ1-5; 9 positions agree with TRBD1. The germline CDR1 and CDR2 sequences are MNHEY and SMNVEV (reference sequence). The CDR3 runs 15 residues. J lost 0 bases, V lost 3 bases, and 0 bases had no gene match. CDR3 protein: CASSLGQGSNQPQHF. The CDR3 DNA sequence: TGTGCCAGCAGTTTGGGACAGGGTAGCAATCAGCCCCAGCATTTT.

This chain's CDR3 is CSVGPIGSTTEAFF. The CDR3 DNA reads TGCAGCGTCGGGCCCATTGGTTCGACCACTGAAGCTTTCTTT. The chain is built from TRBV29-1 and TRBJ1-1, with unresolved D. V was pared by 6 bases and J by 4 bases, with 18 bases between. Germline values: CDR1 SQVTM, CDR2 ANQGSEA. The CDR3 runs 14 residues.

The CDR3 region has the DNA TGTGCCTGGACCTACGGAGGGGATACTGAAGCTTTCTTT. Residues: CAWTYGGDTEAFF. The J gene is TRBJ1-1, the V gene TRBV30; D may be TRBD1 (5 bases). Germline CDR1 and CDR2: GTSNPN and SVGIG (reference sequence). V was pared by 4 bases and J by 5 bases, with 14 bases between. The CDR3 extends over 13 amino acids.

The CDR3 region is CSAGETMHQPQHF. CDR3 bases: TGCAGCGCTGGGGAGACCATGCATCAGCCCCAGCATTTT. The V gene is TRBV29-1, the J gene TRBJ1-5; D remains unclear. Germline V gene lookup returns CDR1 SQVTM and CDR2 ANQGSEA. The CDR3 sequence is 13 residues long. The V gene lost 7 bases and the J gene lost 5 bases, with 15 bases spanning the gap.

The chain uses TRBV6-5 and TRBJ2-7; tentative D call: TRBD2 (6 bases). CDR3 length: 14 amino acids. The ends were cut back, 2 bases at V and 3 bases at J, with 11 bases in the middle. The germline CDR1 and CDR2 sequences are MNHEY and SVGAGI. CDR3 in DNA: TGTGCCAGCAGTTACGGGAGACTAGACTACGAGCAGTACTTC. Its protein is CASSYGRLDYEQYF.

V gene TRBV29-1 combines with J gene TRBJ2-6; no clear D. CDR1 and CDR2 (germline): SQVTM, ANQGSEA. The CDR3 spans 16 residues. V was cut by 5 bases and J by 0 bases, with 14 bases left in between. The CDR3: CSVLHRPSSGANVLTF. DNA for the CDR3: TGCAGCGTTTTACATCGGCCCTCCTCTGGGGCCAACGTCCTGACTTTC.

This chain joins TRBV5-1 and TRBJ1-5; unclear D gene. The CDR3 has 15 residues. Germline V gene lookup returns CDR1 SGHRS and CDR2 YFSETQ. V lost 0 bases and J 4 bases, leaving 11 bases between the germline ends. This CDR3 is CASSLEGSTNQPQHF. The CDR3 DNA reads as TGCGCCAGCAGCTTGGAAGGCAGCACTAATCAGCCCCAGCATTTT.

V is TRBV2 and J is TRBJ2-7, with D maybe TRBD2 (5 bases). V was trimmed by 3 bases and J by 7 bases, leaving 7 bases between them. CDR3 length equals 11 residues. Germline CDR1 SNHLY, CDR2 FYNNEI. The CDR3 DNA sequence: TGTGCCAGCAGTGACCCGGGGGAGCAGTACTTC. It specifies CASSDPGEQYF.

A few counts support this clone. V usage is TRBV14 and J usage is TRBJ1-6; D unresolved. This CDR3 region has 15 residues. In germline, CDR1 is SGHDN, CDR2 FVKESK. The V and J ends lost 1 base and 4 bases respectively, with 8 bases between them. CDR3 sequence (DNA): TGTGCCAGCAGCCAAGCTGGGCTTTATAATTCACCCCTCCACTTT. This translates into CASSQAGLYNSPLHF.

The V call is TRBV6-6, the J call TRBJ1-5; 7 bases align to TRBD1. The ends lost 4 bases at V and 0 bases at J; junction bases unmatched: 0. The CDR3 is 14 amino acids. Germline assignment: CDR1 MNHNY and CDR2 SVGAGI (reference sequence). The CDR3 loop reads CASSWDSSNQPQHF. The CDR3 DNA reads as TGTGCCAGCAGTTGGGACAGTAGCAATCAGCCCCAGCATTTT.

The V gene is TRBV29-1, the J gene TRBJ2-7; 7 bases are shared with TRBD1. V was clipped by 6 bases and J by 3 bases; unmatched bases: 14. Per germline, CDR1 SQVTM and CDR2 ANQGSEA. This CDR3 has 15 amino acids. The CDR3 loop reads CSVRGSDQGVYEQYF. In DNA, the CDR3 is TGCAGCGTGAGGGGGTCCGACCAGGGGGTCTACGAGCAGTACTTC.

The rearrangement links TRBV7-9 to TRBJ1-1; D not certain. Germline V CDR1 and CDR2: SEHNR, FQNEAQ (reference sequence). The CDR3 sequence is 14 residues long. V gave up 7 bases and J gave up 7 bases, with 19 bases separating them. In DNA form, the CDR3 reads TGTGCCAGCATCCTACCCGGGGTGGGTATTGAAGCTTTCTTT. Translating gives CASILPGVGIEAFF.

This clone has a handful of counts. The CDR3 DNA is TGCAGCGCCGAGGGGGGGCGGACCGGGGAGCTGTTTTTT. It specifies CSAEGGRTGELFF. J is TRBJ2-2 and V is TRBV29-1; tentatively, D is TRBD2 (7 bases). This CDR3 is built from 13 residues. Trimming removed 7 bases from V and 5 bases from J, with 14 bases in between. Germline CDR1 reads SQVTM; CDR2 reads ANQGSEA.

The genes are TRBV4-1 and TRBJ1-2; 9 bases match TRBD1. The CDR3 loop spans 15 amino acids. Trimming cost V 3 bases and J 1 base; bases outside gene matches: 3. Per germline, CDR1 MGHRA and CDR2 YSYEKL. CDR3 DNA sequence: TGCGCCAGCAGCCACCGGGACAGGGATAACTATGGCTACACCTTC. Its protein is CASSHRDRDNYGYTF.

The rearrangement uses TRBV4-1 and TRBJ1-2, with D hard to call. CDR3 length: 13 residues. Deletions cut 1 base from V and 8 bases from J, with 11 bases between. Germline CDR1 and CDR2: MGHRA and YSYEKL. The CDR3 sequence is CASSQVGRRGYTF. For the CDR3, the DNA is TGCGCCAGCAGCCAAGTGGGCAGGAGGGGCTACACCTTC.

The chain is built from TRBV7-9 and TRBJ2-5; 10 bases match TRBD2. Germline V CDR1 and CDR2: SEHNR, FQNEAQ (reference sequence). CDR3 length: 15 residues. J lost 2 bases, V lost 8 bases, and 8 bases had no gene match. The DNA for the CDR3 is TGTGCCAGCGGTAGTAGCGGGGGGAATCAAGAGACCCAGTACTTC. Its translation: CASGSSGGNQETQYF.

The rearrangement uses TRBV4-1 and TRBJ2-5; 7 bases agree with TRBD1. This CDR3 has 16 amino acids. Germline CDR1 and CDR2: MGHRA and YSYEKL. V shed 3 bases, J shed 0 bases, and the junction held 7 bases outside the gene matches. The CDR3 nucleotides are TGCGCCAGCAGCCACCACGGGACAGCCGACCAAGAGACCCAGTACTTC. The encoded protein is CASSHHGTADQETQYF.